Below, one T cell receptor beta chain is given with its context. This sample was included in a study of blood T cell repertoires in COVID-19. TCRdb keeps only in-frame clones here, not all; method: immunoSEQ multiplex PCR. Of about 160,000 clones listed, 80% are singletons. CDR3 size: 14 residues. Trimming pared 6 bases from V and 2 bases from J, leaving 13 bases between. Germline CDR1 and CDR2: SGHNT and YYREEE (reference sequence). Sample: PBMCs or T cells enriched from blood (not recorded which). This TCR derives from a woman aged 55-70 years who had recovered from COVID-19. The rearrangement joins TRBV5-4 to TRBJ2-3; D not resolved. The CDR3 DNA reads TGTGCCAGCACCCCGGGTCAGCACACAGATACGCAGTATTTT. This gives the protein CASTPGQHTDTQYF.